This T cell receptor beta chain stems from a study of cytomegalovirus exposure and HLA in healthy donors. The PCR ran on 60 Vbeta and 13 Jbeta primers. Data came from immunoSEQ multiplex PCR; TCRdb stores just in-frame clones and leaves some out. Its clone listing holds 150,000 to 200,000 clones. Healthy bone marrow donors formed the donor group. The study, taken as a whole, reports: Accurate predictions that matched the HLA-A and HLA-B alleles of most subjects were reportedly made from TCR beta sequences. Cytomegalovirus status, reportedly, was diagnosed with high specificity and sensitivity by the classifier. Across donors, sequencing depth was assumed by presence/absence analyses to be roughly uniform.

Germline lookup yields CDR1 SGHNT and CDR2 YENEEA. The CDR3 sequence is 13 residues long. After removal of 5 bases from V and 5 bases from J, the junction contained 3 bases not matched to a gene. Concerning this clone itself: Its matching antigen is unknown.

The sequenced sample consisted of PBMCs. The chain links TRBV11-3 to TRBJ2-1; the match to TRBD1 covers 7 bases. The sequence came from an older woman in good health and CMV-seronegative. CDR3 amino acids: CASSRGLDNEQFF. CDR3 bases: TGTGCCAGCAGCAGGGGGCTCGACAATGAGCAGTTCTTC.